This T cell receptor (beta chain) derives from a study of a mutant IDH1 vaccine in newly diagnosed glioma (dated by TCRdb to the early 2020s). Background for the entire study: Patients were given eight vaccinations, in weeks 1, 3, 5, 7, 11, 15, 19 and 23, which matched visits V03 through V10. Vaccination began 4-6 weeks after radiotherapy alone, or alongside temozolomide cycles in the chemotherapy-containing groups. The roughly 32 treated patients were approximately 60% male and roughly 38% female, with a mean age of around 40 years. Six visits were used for peripheral blood collection: V03 (baseline), V05, V07, V10, V12 and V13. Prior to enrollment, patients had been given standard therapy consisting of radiotherapy alone, temozolomide alone, or radiochemotherapy with temozolomide, with the combination given to most patients. Longitudinal TCRB deep sequencing was done for 25 to 30 treated patients, wherever samples were available for exploratory analyses. The investigation overall reported the following: The authors noted that analyses of patient blood samples could not be reproduced because of sample limitations. PBMC samples for TCRB deep sequencing were selected based on availability. Across multiple MHC alleles, vaccine-induced immune responses were seen in nearly 95% of patients. No apparent relationship was observed between pseudoprogression and alterations in the top peripheral T cell clonotypes detected by TCRB sequencing.

Preparation of the library involved the immunoSEQ multiplex PCR assay. Rearranged TCR beta chain sequences were amplified with the hsTCRB Kit following the manufacturer's protocol. TCRB libraries were sequenced on an Illumina MiSeq. The original pipeline was this. Demultiplexing, trimming and gene mapping were performed with the kit vendor's proprietary platform. The source is immuneACCESS, and TCRdb retained only in-frame sequences with V and J called. Part of the clones is not carried over; for the studies checked, unresolved V genes explain less than half of this, and the remainder is unexplained. V, J and clone size are taken as reported in that table, and D and trimming were inferred from the DNA itself. Here the sample has tens of thousands of clones; 80% to 90% occur a single time. Of the sample, about 5% is held by the ten largest clones. The label giving this sample's time point can be read as: week 5, during vaccination. A 20-mer mutant IDH1 peptide at 300 micrograms in Montanide made up each vaccine dose, which was injected subcutaneously together with topical imiquimod. The donors had newly diagnosed IDH1-mutant astrocytomas of WHO grade 3 or 4 that showed loss of nuclear ATRX. The samples were drawn from NOA16, a multicentre, single-arm, open-label phase I trial in Germany that tested a mutant IDH1 peptide vaccine in humans for the first time. Genomic DNA for TCRB sequencing was extracted from EDTA blood using the DNeasy Blood and Tissue Kit.

About this clone itself: Its specific antigen is unknown. Base-call qualities are not available, and no considerably larger clone is one nucleotide away.

Reading from cysteine to phenylalanine, the CDR3 counts 19 amino acids. Only the CDR3 region is kept as DNA, spanning 57 bases read in frame from base 1. The origin of this receptor is a woman in her forties with glioma. The sequence is built from TRBV21-1 and TRBJ2-4; the D segment call TRBD1 is taken from the table without a DNA check. TRBV21-1 is noted as a pseudogene. The sample here was PBMCs, taken from a glioma patient whose treatment included an IDH1 peptide vaccine. The nucleotides are TGTGCCAGCAGCAAGGACAGGGGCGTTATCTGGGTAGCCAAAAACATTCAGTACTTC. Translated, it reads CASSKDRGVIWVAKNIQYF.